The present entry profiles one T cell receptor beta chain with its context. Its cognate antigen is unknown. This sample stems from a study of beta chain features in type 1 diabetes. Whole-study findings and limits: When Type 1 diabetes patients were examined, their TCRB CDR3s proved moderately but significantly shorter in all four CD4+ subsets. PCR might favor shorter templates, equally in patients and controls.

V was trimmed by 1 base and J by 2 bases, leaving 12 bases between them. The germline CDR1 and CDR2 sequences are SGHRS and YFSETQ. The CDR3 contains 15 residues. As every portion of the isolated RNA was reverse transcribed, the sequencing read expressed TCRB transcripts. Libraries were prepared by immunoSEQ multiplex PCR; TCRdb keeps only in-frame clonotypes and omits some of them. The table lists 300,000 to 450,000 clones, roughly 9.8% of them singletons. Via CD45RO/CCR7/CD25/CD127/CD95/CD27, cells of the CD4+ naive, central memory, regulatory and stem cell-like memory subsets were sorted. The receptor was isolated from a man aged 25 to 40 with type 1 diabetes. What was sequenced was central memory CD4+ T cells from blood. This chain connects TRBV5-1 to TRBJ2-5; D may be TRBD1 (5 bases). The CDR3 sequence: CASSLQGMAQETQYF. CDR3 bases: TGCGCCAGCAGCTTGCAGGGTATGGCGCAAGAGACCCAGTACTTC. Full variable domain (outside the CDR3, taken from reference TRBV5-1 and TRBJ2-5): KAGVTQTPRYLIKTRGQQVTLSCSPISGHRSVSWYQQTPGQGLQFLFEYFSETQRNKGNFPGRFSGRQFSNSRSEMNVSTLELGDSALYLCASSLQGMAQETQYFGPGTRLLVL.